This T cell receptor beta chain was captured by sequencing in a study of blood T cell repertoires in COVID-19. Sequencing was performed with immunoSEQ multiplex PCR; in TCRdb, only in-frame clones are kept and a portion is missing. The table records roughly 100,000 clones, around 88% of them present only once. Germline lookup yields CDR1 MDHEN and CDR2 SYDVKM. There are 12 residues in the CDR3. V lost 3 bases to trimming and J lost 5 bases, with 7 bases between them. J is TRBJ2-5 and V is TRBV28; D unresolved. This sequence originates from an elderly man with acute or convalescent COVID-19. The material sequenced was peripheral blood. In DNA form, the CDR3 reads TGTGCCAGCAGTTTGCGCGGTGAGACCCAGTACTTC. Translated, it gives CASSLRGETQYF.